The sequence of this T cell receptor beta chain was determined in a study of T cell repertoires in Merkel cell carcinoma (dated by TCRdb to between 2017 and 2020). General notes on the study: Patients who had received intralesional immunotherapy or systemic immune checkpoint blockade ahead of the biopsy were left out. Inclusion required a diagnosis of MCPyV-positive Merkel cell carcinoma and successful in vitro expansion of tumor-infiltrating lymphocytes. MCPyV-specific clonotypes were first defined by tetramer sorting, cloning and paired TCR sequencing of expanded tumor-infiltrating lymphocytes.

Including cysteine and phenylalanine, the CDR3 has 17 amino acids. This entry keeps only the CDR3 DNA: 51 bases, framed from base 1. Based on the germline V gene, the CDR1 and CDR2 sequences are SGHDN and FVKESK. The V end loses 0 bases and the J end loses 0 bases, and a stretch of 13 bases separates them. The immunoSEQ assay was used both to sequence TRB CDR3 from tumor genomic DNA and to process the resulting data. Sourced from immuneACCESS, this table was stored by TCRdb with only in-frame sequences that have V and J called. A share of the clones is absent; for the studies checked, an unresolved V gene accounts for under half, and the remainder has no known explanation. The sample has about 14,000 clones on record, about four fifths of them singletons. Over 15% of the sample is held by the ten biggest clonotypes. The study at large found these results: Normal tissue biopsies were not studied.

Each study subject had MCPyV-positive Merkel cell carcinoma confirmed by biopsy and had serum antibodies to T-antigen that tested positive. Six adjacent 10-micron frozen tumor sections were used for genomic DNA extraction without cell sorting or culture. Optimal cutting temperature compound was used to freeze tumor biopsy tissue measuring roughly 5 x 5 x 5 mm. In the frozen biopsy, scout sections stained with hematoxylin and eosin confirmed plenty of Merkel cell carcinoma along with infiltrating cells. In regard to this clone: The target of this receptor is not known. No qualities accompany the bases; no much larger clone lies one base away.

The rearrangement joined TRBV14 to TRBJ2-3, with a weak D call of TRBD2 (5 bases match). The sequenced sample consisted of tumor tissue. The receptor was derived from an adult with Merkel cell carcinoma. The nucleotides are TGTGCCAGCAGCCAAGATCAGCGACGGACTAGCACAGATACGCAGTATTTT. The resulting protein is CASSQDQRRTSTDTQYF.